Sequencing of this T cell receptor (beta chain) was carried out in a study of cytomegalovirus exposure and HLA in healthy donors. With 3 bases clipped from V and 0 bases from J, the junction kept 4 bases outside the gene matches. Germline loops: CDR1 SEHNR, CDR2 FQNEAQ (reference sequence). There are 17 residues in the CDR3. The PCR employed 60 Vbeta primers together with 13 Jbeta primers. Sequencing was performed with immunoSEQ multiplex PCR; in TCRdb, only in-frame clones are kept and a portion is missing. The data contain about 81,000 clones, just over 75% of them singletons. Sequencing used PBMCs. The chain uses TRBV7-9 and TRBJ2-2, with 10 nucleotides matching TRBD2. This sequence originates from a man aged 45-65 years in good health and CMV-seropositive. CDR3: CASSFRTSGTNTGELFF. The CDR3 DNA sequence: TGTGCCAGCAGCTTCCGGACTAGCGGTACGAACACCGGGGAGCTGTTTTTT.